These 18 T cell receptor beta chains share one sample of origin, sequenced in a study of T cells after yellow fever vaccination. TCRdb fed the 5' RACE reads into MiXCR, producing one record per CDR3 protein. This table has approximately 31,000 distinct CDR3 sequences, roughly a tenth appearing once. Sample: PBMCs, either bulk or a sorted T-cell subset (CD4+, CD8+, memory, or dextramer-sorted; not recorded which), taken around 14 days after the first yellow fever vaccination. The origin of the receptors is a man aged 18 to 35 who received the YFV17D yellow fever vaccine.

This clonotype was detected many times. The CDR3 DNA sequence: TGTGCCAGCAGTTCCGGACTAGCGGGGCCTTACGAGCAGTACTTC. Its translation is CASSSGLAGPYEQYF. This chain connects TRBV6-2 or TRBV6-3 to TRBJ2-7; 12 bases map to TRBD2. The CDR3 is 15 amino acids. The trim removed 4 bases at V and 4 bases at J, leaving 5 bases unmatched. Per the germline V gene, CDR1 is MNHEY and CDR2 is SVGEGT.

V is TRBV5-4 and J is TRBJ1-1; D is uncertain. The germline CDR1 and CDR2 sequences are SGHNT and YYREEE (reference sequence). This CDR3 is 12 amino acids long. Deletions cut 4 bases from V and 3 bases from J, with 7 bases between. CDR3 in amino acids: CASSRGDTEAFF. The CDR3 DNA follows: TGTGCCAGCAGCCGTGGTGACACTGAAGCTTTCTTT.

This clonotype appeared many times. The V call is TRBV20-1, the J call TRBJ1-1; 8 nucleotides match TRBD1. From germline, CDR1 is DFQATT and CDR2 SNEGSKA (reference sequence). V lost 0 bases to trimming and J lost 1 base; unmatched junction nucleotides: 13. The CDR3 totals 18 residues. CDR3 coding DNA: TGCAGTGCTAGAGATGGAGTTATCAGGGGGCAGTGGAACACTGAAGCTTTCTTT. Its translation is CSARDGVIRGQWNTEAFF.

In this sample, this clonotype turned up many times. The chain couples TRBV29-1 to TRBJ1-2; no clear D gene. V lost 1 base and J lost 7, with 13 bases in between. Germline lookup yields CDR1 SQVTM and CDR2 ANQGSEA. The CDR3 covers 13 residues. The CDR3 DNA sequence: TGCAGCGTTGAAGTTGACACTTTCCGTGGCTACACCTTC. Translating it yields CSVEVDTFRGYTF.

This clonotype was counted at least ten times. The chain links TRBV7-9 to TRBJ1-3, with D possibly TRBD1 on 6 matching bases. V dropped 3 bases and J dropped 7 bases, with 10 bases sitting between them. Per the germline V gene, CDR1 is SEHNR and CDR2 is FQNEAQ (reference sequence). CDR3 length equals 13 residues. The CDR3 loop reads CASSFGQGNTIYF. For the CDR3, the DNA is TGTGCCAGCAGCTTTGGGCAGGGGAACACCATATATTTT.

On this clonotype: A much larger clone differs from this one at a single base, so this may be a read error. The V call is TRBV10-3, the J call TRBJ2-1; TRBD2 matches at 11 bases. CDR1 is ENHRY and CDR2 is SYGVKD in the germline V gene. The ends lost 8 bases at V and 4 bases at J; junction bases unmatched: 4. This CDR3 region has 14 residues. The CDR3 nucleotides read TGTGCCATCGGCACTAGCGGGGGTTACAATGAGCAGTTCTTC. Translation gives CAIGTSGGYNEQFF.

By sample share, this clonotype is medium-sized. The chain links TRBV20-1 to TRBJ2-3; 8 positions agree with TRBD2. CDR1 DFQATT and CDR2 SNEGSKA come from the germline V gene (reference sequence). The V and J ends lost 6 bases and 5 bases, in that order; junction bases with no gene match: 10. The CDR3 length is 14 residues. The chain's CDR3 is CSAPSSLAGDTQYF. CDR3 DNA sequence: TGCAGTGCCCCCTCCTCTCTAGCGGGAGATACGCAGTATTTT.

This clonotype was picked up a small number of times. This chain joins TRBV7-2 and TRBJ1-6; no definite D call. V lost 5 bases and J 8 bases, leaving 13 bases between the germline ends. The CDR3 spans 14 residues. In germline, CDR1 is SGHTA, CDR2 FQGNSA. In nucleotides, the CDR3 is TGTGCCAGCAGCCCCCGGGCCCGGGATTCACCCCTCCACTTT. This gives the protein CASSPRARDSPLHF.

This clonotype was picked up many times. The chain couples TRBV7-2 to TRBJ1-2; 10 nucleotides align to TRBD1. Trimming cost V 7 bases and J 2 bases; bases outside gene matches: 4. Germline V gene sequence: CDR1 SGHTA, CDR2 FQGNSA. CDR3 length: 14 residues. The CDR3 region is CASIPTGGNYGYTF. The CDR3 nucleotides are TGTGCCAGCATCCCGACAGGGGGCAACTATGGCTACACCTTC.

Many counts were recorded for this clonotype. The rearrangement joins TRBV29-1 to TRBJ2-6, with 13 bases identical to TRBD2. V lost 6 bases, J lost 1 base, and 6 bases stayed unmatched. CDR1 SQVTM and CDR2 ANQGSEA come from the germline V gene. This CDR3 is 17 amino acids long. The CDR3 loop reads CSVGTSGAGSGANVLTF. The CDR3 DNA follows: TGCAGCGTGGGGACTAGCGGGGCCGGGTCTGGGGCCAACGTCCTGACTTTC. Variable domain in full (rest from reference TRBV29-1 and TRBJ2-6): SAVISQKPSRDICQRGTSLTIQCQVDSQVTMMFWYRQQPGQSLTLIATANQGSEATYESGFVIDKFPISRPNLTFSTLTVSNMSPEDSSIYLCSVGTSGAGSGANVLTFGAGSRLTVL.

This clonotype showed up many times. The rearrangement joins TRBV29-1 to TRBJ1-1, with TRBD1 matching over 12 bases. Trimming at V came to 7 bases and at J to 4 bases, leaving 10 bases not matched to a gene. The germline V gene encodes CDR1 SQVTM and CDR2 ANQGSEA. The CDR3 length is 15 residues. The CDR3 sequence: CSAAPGQGAGTEAFF. In DNA, the CDR3 is TGCAGCGCCGCACCGGGACAGGGGGCCGGCACTGAAGCTTTCTTT.

In regard to this clonotype: This could be a read error, since a much larger clone is one nucleotide away. The chain combines TRBV5-6 with TRBJ2-5; TRBD1 matches 7 bases. The V gene end was trimmed by 5 bases and the J gene end by 3 bases; junction bases not matched to a gene: 7. Germline assignment: CDR1 SGHDT and CDR2 YYEEEE. This CDR3 contains 14 residues. CDR3 DNA: TGTGCCAGCAGTTGGGACAGTGGGAAAGAGACCCAGTACTTC. It specifies CASSWDSGKETQYF.

This clonotype was observed at least ten times. V usage is TRBV4-3 and J usage is TRBJ1-3; D not resolved. The CDR3 loop spans 16 amino acids. The germline V gene encodes CDR1 LGHNA and CDR2 YSLEER. Trimming took 4 bases from V and 0 from J, leaving 13 bases between them. Written as DNA, the CDR3 is TGCGCCAGCAGCCCAGCACCGCGTCACTCTGGAAACACCATATATTTT. Protein: CASSPAPRHSGNTIYF.

Ten or more counts support this clonotype. In DNA form, the CDR3 reads TGTGCCACCTTGGGACAGGCGGCGGATACGCAGTATTTT. Its translation: CATLGQAADTQYF. This rearrangement joins TRBV10-3 to TRBJ2-3; 8 bases are shared with TRBD1. This CDR3 spans 13 amino acids. The ends lost 10 bases at V and 6 bases at J; junction bases unmatched: 9. The germline gives CDR1 ENHRY, CDR2 SYGVKD.

In this sample, this clonotype turned up many times. The V and J genes are TRBV10-2 and TRBJ2-2; D is unclear. CDR1 WSHSY and CDR2 SAAADI come from the germline V gene. The length of the CDR3 is 14 residues. Trimming shortened V by 7 bases and J by 4 bases, and 13 bases separated the two germline ends. The CDR3 DNA follows: TGCGCCAGCACCCCTGACACTGGCACCGGGGAGCTGTTTTTT. Its protein is CASTPDTGTGELFF.

This clonotype was seen ten or more times. This chain joins TRBV5-1 and TRBJ1-1, with no clear D. The CDR3 loop spans 14 amino acids. Germline V lookup: CDR1 SGHRS, CDR2 YFSETQ. V was clipped by 1 base and J by 0 bases, with 7 bases between them. CDR3 residues: CASSLMEMNTEAFF. The CDR3 DNA is TGCGCCAGCAGCTTGATGGAAATGAACACTGAAGCTTTCTTT.

About this clonotype itself: A much bigger clone sits one base away, suggesting this may be a read error. The chain's CDR3 is CASSPLTHGRNTIYF. DNA for the CDR3: TGTGCCAGCAGCCCCCTGACCCACGGGAGAAACACCATATATTTT. This sequence joins TRBV12-3 or TRBV12-4 and TRBJ1-3; D uncertain. V was shortened by 6 bases and J by 5 bases, with 17 bases between the two germline ends. The length of the CDR3 is 15 residues.

Points on this clonotype: A much larger clone lies a single base off, so this may be a read error. The chain recombines TRBV5-4 with TRBJ2-1; a possible D gene is TRBD1 (6 bases). Trimming removed 0 bases at V and 7 bases at J, with 14 bases between. The CDR3 is made up of 15 amino acids. Germline loops: CDR1 SGHNT, CDR2 YYREEE (reference sequence). CDR3 coding DNA: TGTGCCAGCAGCTTGGGGACAGTGGAGTGGAATGAGCAGTTCTTC. Its protein is CASSLGTVEWNEQFF.